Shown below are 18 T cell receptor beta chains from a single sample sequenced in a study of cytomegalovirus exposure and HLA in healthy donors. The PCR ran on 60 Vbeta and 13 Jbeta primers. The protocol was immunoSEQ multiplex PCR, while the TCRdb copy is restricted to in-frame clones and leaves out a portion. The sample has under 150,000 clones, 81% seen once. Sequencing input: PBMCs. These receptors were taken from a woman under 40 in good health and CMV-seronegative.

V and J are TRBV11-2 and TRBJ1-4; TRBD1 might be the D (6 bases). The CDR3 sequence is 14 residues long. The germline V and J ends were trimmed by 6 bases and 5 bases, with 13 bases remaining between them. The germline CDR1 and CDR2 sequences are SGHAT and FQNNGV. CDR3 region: CASSYGQMNEKLFF. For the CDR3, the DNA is TGTGCCAGCAGTTACGGACAGATGAATGAAAAACTGTTTTTT. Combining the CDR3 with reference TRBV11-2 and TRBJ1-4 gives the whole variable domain EAGVAQSPRYKIIEKRQSVAFWCNPISGHATLYWYQQILGQGPKLLIQFQNNGVVDDSQLPKDRFSAERLKGVDSTLKIQPAKLEDSAVYLCASSYGQMNEKLFFGSGTQLSVL.

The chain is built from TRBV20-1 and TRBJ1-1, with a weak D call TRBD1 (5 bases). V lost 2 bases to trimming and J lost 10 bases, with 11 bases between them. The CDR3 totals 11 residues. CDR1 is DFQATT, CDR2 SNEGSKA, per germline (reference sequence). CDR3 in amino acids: CSARSGVPAFF. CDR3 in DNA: TGCAGTGCTAGATCGGGGGTCCCAGCTTTCTTT.

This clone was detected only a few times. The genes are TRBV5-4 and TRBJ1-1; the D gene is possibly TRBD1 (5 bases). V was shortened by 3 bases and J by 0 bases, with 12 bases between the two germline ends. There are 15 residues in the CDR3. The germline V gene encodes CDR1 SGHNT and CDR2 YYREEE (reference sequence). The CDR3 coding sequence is TGTGCCAGCAGCTACCTTGGGGGGGTGAACACTGAAGCTTTCTTT. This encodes CASSYLGGVNTEAFF.

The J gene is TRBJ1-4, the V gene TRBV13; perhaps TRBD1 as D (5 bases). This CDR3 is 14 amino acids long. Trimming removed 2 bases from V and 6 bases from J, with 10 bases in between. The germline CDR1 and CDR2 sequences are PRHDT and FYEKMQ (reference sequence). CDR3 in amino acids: CASSLLQDDEKLFF. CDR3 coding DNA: TGTGCCAGCAGCTTATTACAGGATGATGAAAAACTGTTTTTT.

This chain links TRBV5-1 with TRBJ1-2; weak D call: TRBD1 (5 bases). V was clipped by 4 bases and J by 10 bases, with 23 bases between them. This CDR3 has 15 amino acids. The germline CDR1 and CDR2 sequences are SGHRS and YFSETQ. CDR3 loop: CASSRGDDGLYFYTF. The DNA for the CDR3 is TGCGCCAGCAGCCGGGGGGACGACGGACTATATTTCTACACCTTC.

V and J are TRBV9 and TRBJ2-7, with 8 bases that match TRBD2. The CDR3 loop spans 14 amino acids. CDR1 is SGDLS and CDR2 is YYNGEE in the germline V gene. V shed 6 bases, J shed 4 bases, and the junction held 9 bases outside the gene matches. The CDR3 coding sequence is TGTGCCAGCAAGCGGGGGCCCTTCGATTACGAGCAGTACTTC. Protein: CASKRGPFDYEQYF.

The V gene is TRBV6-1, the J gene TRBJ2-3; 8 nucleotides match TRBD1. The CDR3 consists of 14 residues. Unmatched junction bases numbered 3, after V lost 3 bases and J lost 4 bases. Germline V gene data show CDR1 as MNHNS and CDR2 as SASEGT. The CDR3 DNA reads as TGTGCCAGCAGTGATACAGGGGGTTCAGATACGCAGTATTTT. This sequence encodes CASSDTGGSDTQYF.

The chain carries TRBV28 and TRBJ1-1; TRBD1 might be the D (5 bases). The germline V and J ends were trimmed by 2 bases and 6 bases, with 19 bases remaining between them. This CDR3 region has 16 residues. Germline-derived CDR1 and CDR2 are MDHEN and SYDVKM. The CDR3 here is CASSLDPAAGRSEAFF. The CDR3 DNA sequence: TGTGCCAGCAGTTTAGACCCCGCCGCAGGGAGGTCTGAAGCTTTCTTT.

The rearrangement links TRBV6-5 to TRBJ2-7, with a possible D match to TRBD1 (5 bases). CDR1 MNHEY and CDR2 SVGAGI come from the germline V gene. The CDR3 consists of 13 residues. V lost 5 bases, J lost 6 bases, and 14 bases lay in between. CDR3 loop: CASSQLGAPEQYF. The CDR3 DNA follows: TGTGCCAGCAGTCAGCTTGGGGCGCCCGAGCAGTACTTC.

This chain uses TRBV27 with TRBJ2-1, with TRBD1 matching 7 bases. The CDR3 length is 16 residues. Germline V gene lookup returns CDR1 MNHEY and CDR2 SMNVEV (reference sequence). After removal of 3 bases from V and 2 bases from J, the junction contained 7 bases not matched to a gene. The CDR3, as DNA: TGTGCCAGCAGTTTTTCGACAGGGAATACCTACAATGAGCAGTTCTTC. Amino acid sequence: CASSFSTGNTYNEQFF.

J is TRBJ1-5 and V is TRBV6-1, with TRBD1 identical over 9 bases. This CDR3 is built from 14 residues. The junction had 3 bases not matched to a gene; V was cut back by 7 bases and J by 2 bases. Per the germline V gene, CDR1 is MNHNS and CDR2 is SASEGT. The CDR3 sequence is CASKRTGGNQPQHF. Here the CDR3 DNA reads TGTGCCAGCAAGAGGACAGGGGGCAATCAGCCCCAGCATTTT.

CDR3 sequence reads: CASSLRYNYGYTF. The CDR3 nucleotides are TGTGCCAGCAGTTTGCGCTATAACTATGGCTACACCTTC. The V call is TRBV28, the J call TRBJ1-2; no definite D call. V lost 3 bases, J lost 1 base, and 6 bases lay in between. The CDR3 contains 13 residues. Germline CDR1 reads MDHEN; CDR2 reads SYDVKM.

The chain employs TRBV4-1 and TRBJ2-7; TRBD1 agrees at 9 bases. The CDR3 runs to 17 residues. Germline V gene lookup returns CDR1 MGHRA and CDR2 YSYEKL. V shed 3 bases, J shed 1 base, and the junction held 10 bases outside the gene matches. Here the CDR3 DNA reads TGCGCCAGCAGCCATGAACACACCGGGACAGGGTCCTACGAGCAGTACTTC. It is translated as CASSHEHTGTGSYEQYF.

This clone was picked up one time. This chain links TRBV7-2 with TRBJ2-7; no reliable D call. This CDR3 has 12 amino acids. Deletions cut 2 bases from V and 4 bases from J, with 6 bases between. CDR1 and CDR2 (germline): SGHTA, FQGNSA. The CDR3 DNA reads TGTGCCAGCAGCTTACGAGGTTACGAGCAGTACTTC. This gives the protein CASSLRGYEQYF.

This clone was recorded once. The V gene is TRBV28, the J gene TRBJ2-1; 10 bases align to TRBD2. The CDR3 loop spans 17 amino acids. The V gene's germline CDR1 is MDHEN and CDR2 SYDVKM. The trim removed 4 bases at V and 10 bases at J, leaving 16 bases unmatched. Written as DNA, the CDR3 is TGTGCCAGCAGTTCCCCCTCAACTAGCGGGGTCGGCGTCGAGCAGTTCTTC. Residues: CASSSPSTSGVGVEQFF. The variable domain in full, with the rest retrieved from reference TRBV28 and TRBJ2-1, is DVKVTQSSRYLVKRTGEKVFLECVQDMDHENMFWYRQDPGLGLRLIYFSYDVKMKEKGDIPEGYSVSREKKERFSLILESASTNQTSMYLCASSSPSTSGVGVEQFFGPGTRLTVL.

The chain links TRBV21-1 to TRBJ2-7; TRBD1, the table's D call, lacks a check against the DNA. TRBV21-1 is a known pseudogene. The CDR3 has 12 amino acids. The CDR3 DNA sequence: TGTGCCAGCAGCAAAGTTAGCGCAGGGGGTGGCTTC. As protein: CASSKVSAGGGF.

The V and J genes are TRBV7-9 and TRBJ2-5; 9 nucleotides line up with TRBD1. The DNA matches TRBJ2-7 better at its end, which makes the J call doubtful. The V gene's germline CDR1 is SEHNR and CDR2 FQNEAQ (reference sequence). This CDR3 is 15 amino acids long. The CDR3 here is CASSLDRGLGYEQYF. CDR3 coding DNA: TGTGCCAGCAGCTTAGACAGGGGGCTTGGATACGAGCAGTACTTC.

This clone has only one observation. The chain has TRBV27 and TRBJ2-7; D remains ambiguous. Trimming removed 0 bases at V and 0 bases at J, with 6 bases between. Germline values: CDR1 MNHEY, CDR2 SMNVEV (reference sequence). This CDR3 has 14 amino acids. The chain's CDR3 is CASSLSASSYEQYF. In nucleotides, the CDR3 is TGTGCCAGCAGTTTATCGGCTAGCTCCTACGAGCAGTACTTC.